Shown below are 24 T cell receptor beta chains from a single sample sequenced in a study of identical twins. TCRdb redid the calling of the 5' RACE reads with MiXCR, one entry per CDR3 protein. Of about 450,000 distinct CDR3 sequences in the sample, around 18% were seen once. The sequenced sample consisted of naive T cells sorted from blood. These receptors all come from a man in his fifties in good health.

This clonotype showed up just a few times. This chain joins TRBV21-1 and TRBJ2-2; the table assigns TRBD1, which was not confirmed against the DNA. TRBV21-1 is noted as a pseudogene. The CDR3 consists of 19 residues. CDR3 sequence (DNA): TGTGCCAGCAGCAAGGACAGGGAGGCGCCTGACTGGGGGGCCGGGGAGCTGTTTTTT. Translation: CASSKDREAPDWGAGELFF.

The table lists this clonotype with a few counts. The chain employs TRBV10-1 and TRBJ2-1; unclear D gene. This CDR3 comprises 13 residues. CDR1 is WNHNN and CDR2 is SYGVQD in the germline V gene (reference sequence). Trimming pared 7 bases from V and 10 bases from J, leaving 17 bases between. The CDR3 coding sequence is TGCGCCAGCATCATTCCGGATTGTCGGGAGCAGTTCTTC. Amino acids: CASIIPDCREQFF.

This chain connects TRBV3-1 to TRBJ2-2; 10 bases fit TRBD2. From germline, CDR1 is LGHDT and CDR2 YNNKEL (reference sequence). V shed 10 bases and J 3 bases; nucleotides not matched to a gene: 5. The CDR3 runs to 14 residues. For the CDR3, the DNA is TGTGCCACCAGGACTAGCGGCGACACCGGGGAGCTGTTTTTT. Protein sequence: CATRTSGDTGELFF.

The chain recombines TRBV10-1 with TRBJ2-5; D possibly corresponds to TRBD1 (5 bases). Trimming stripped 2 bases from V and 0 bases from J, with 10 bases between. The CDR3 is made up of 15 amino acids. CDR1 is WNHNN and CDR2 is SYGVQD in the germline V gene (reference sequence). CDR3 region: CASSEGHQYQETQYF. CDR3 coding DNA: TGCGCCAGCAGTGAGGGACATCAGTACCAAGAGACCCAGTACTTC.

This clonotype appeared many times. The V gene is TRBV5-1, the J gene TRBJ2-7, with TRBD1 identical over 8 bases. Germline-derived CDR1 and CDR2 are SGHRS and YFSETQ. This CDR3 contains 15 residues. Losses at the gene ends were 4 bases for V and 0 bases for J; bases not matched to a gene: 6. CDR3 sequence: CASSPGQESSYEQYF. CDR3 in DNA: TGCGCCAGCAGCCCGGGACAGGAGAGCTCCTACGAGCAGTACTTC.

In this sample, this clonotype turned up a few times. The genes are TRBV7-8 and TRBJ2-7; D is unresolved. This CDR3 has 11 residues. V was trimmed by 7 bases and J by 9 bases, leaving 13 bases between them. Germline V gene data show CDR1 as SGHVS and CDR2 as FQNEAQ. The CDR3 bases are TGTGCCAGCACCTCATCTGGGATGCAGTACTTC. Its translation: CASTSSGMQYF.

This clonotype was seen more than once but under ten times. The chain has TRBV28 and TRBJ1-5; D remains unclear. Germline CDR1 and CDR2: MDHEN and SYDVKM. V was pared by 3 bases and J by 0 bases, with 9 bases between. The length of the CDR3 is 15 residues. The DNA of the CDR3 is TGTGCCAGCAGTTTTCTAGGGAATAGCAATCAGCCCCAGCATTTT. It codes for CASSFLGNSNQPQHF.

This clonotype was picked up many times. This rearrangement joins TRBV12-3 or TRBV12-4 to TRBJ2-3, with 7 bases that match TRBD2. The V and J ends lost 5 bases and 2 bases, in that order; junction bases with no gene match: 10. The length of the CDR3 is 16 residues. CDR3 amino acids: CASSTGASGLTDTQYF. The CDR3 DNA reads as TGTGCCAGCAGTACTGGGGCTAGCGGACTCACAGATACGCAGTATTTT.

CDR3 bases: TGCAGCGTTGGGGAGTTACGATCCGAGCAGTACTTC. Its protein is CSVGELRSEQYF. This sequence joins TRBV29-1 and TRBJ2-7, with a tentative D call TRBD2 (5 bases). Germline CDR1 reads SQVTM; CDR2 reads ANQGSEA. The CDR3 consists of 12 residues. V gave up 4 bases and J gave up 6 bases, with 13 bases separating them.

This clonotype was seen a few times. The chain joins TRBV5-1 to TRBJ2-1, with TRBD2 matching 7 bases. V shed 4 bases, J shed 2 bases, and the junction held 15 bases outside the gene matches. The CDR3 is 18 residues long. CDR1 SGHRS and CDR2 YFSETQ come from the germline V gene. The CDR3 sequence is CASSALGVGGSAYNEQFF. CDR3 DNA: TGCGCCAGCAGCGCCCTGGGGGTGGGCGGGAGCGCCTACAATGAGCAGTTCTTC.

The rearrangement links TRBV15 to TRBJ2-3; D assignment may be TRBD1 or TRBD2 (5 bases each). Trimming pared 0 bases from V and 6 bases from J, leaving 13 bases between. This CDR3 contains 15 residues. Germline V CDR1 and CDR2: LNHNV, YYDKDF (reference sequence). This CDR3 is CATSRDRGLLDTQYF. The CDR3 DNA reads TGTGCCACCAGCAGAGATCGGGGCCTGTTGGATACGCAGTATTTT.

The table lists this clonotype with a few counts. The chain links TRBV29-1 to TRBJ1-1; D is possibly TRBD1 (5 bases). V lost 4 bases and J lost 8, with 11 bases in between. CDR3 length equals 11 residues. Germline assignment: CDR1 SQVTM and CDR2 ANQGSEA. This CDR3 is CSVGQGPEAFF. The CDR3 DNA is TGCAGCGTTGGGCAGGGACCCGAAGCTTTCTTT.

V usage is TRBV7-2 and J usage is TRBJ2-7, with D perhaps given as TRBD1 or TRBD2 (5 bases each). In germline, CDR1 is SGHTA, CDR2 FQGNSA. V was clipped by 1 base and J by 0 bases, with 10 bases between them. The CDR3 spans 15 residues. CDR3 DNA sequence: TGTGCCAGCAGCTTAGGGGGGAAAACCTCCTACGAGCAGTACTTC. It specifies CASSLGGKTSYEQYF.

This clonotype showed up just a few times. The J gene is TRBJ2-7, the V gene TRBV6-2 or TRBV6-3, with D uncertain. The CDR3 is made up of 13 amino acids. Germline loops: CDR1 MNHEY, CDR2 SVGEGT. The V end was cut by 0 bases, the J end by 3 bases, with 6 bases between. The CDR3 nucleotides read TGTGCCAGCAGTTACTCGATGGGCTACGAGCAGTACTTC. Amino acids: CASSYSMGYEQYF.

The J gene is TRBJ1-4, the V gene TRBV5-1, with a weak D call TRBD1 (6 bases). Germline loops: CDR1 SGHRS, CDR2 YFSETQ. The CDR3 spans 14 residues. V lost 6 bases, J lost 7 bases, and 16 bases lay in between. Here the CDR3 reads CASKDRSKGEKLFF. For the CDR3, the DNA is TGCGCCAGCAAGGACAGATCGAAAGGTGAAAAACTGTTTTTT.

The chain carries TRBV21-1 and TRBJ2-2; the DNA was not compared with TRBD1, the D call given in the table. TRBV21-1 is annotated as a pseudogene. The length of the CDR3 is 18 residues. The CDR3 reads CASSKGHSWDRNTGELFF. CDR3 bases: TGTGCCAGCAGCAAAGGACACAGCTGGGACAGAAACACCGGGGAGCTGTTTTTT.

The CDR3 sequence: CASSLATDRGGETQYF. The CDR3 DNA reads TGTGCCAGCAGCTTAGCCACCGACAGGGGCGGAGAGACCCAGTACTTC. This sequence joins TRBV7-8 and TRBJ2-5; 8 positions agree with TRBD1. Per the germline V gene, CDR1 is SGHVS and CDR2 is FQNEAQ. The length of the CDR3 is 16 residues. V was clipped by 0 bases and J by 4 bases; unmatched bases: 7.

The genes are TRBV4-1 and TRBJ2-1; D is unclear. From germline, CDR1 is MGHRA and CDR2 YSYEKL. The CDR3 length is 15 residues. Trimming removed 2 bases at V and 7 bases at J, with 15 bases between. CDR3 region: CASSQQVLGFNEQFF. Here the CDR3 DNA reads TGCGCCAGCAGCCAACAGGTGCTGGGTTTTAATGAGCAGTTCTTC.

There are a few counts of this clonotype. The rearrangement links TRBV15 to TRBJ1-4; D gene uncertain. Germline CDR1 LNHNV, CDR2 YYDKDF (reference sequence). With 6 bases removed from V and 5 bases from J, the gap between germline ends came to 10 bases. The CDR3 has 13 amino acids. The CDR3 nucleotides are TGTGCCACCAGACTGGGCGGGAATGAAAAACTGTTTTTT. Protein sequence: CATRLGGNEKLFF.

The chain uses TRBV6-1 and TRBJ2-4; perhaps TRBD2 as D (7 bases). The V and J ends lost 2 bases and 7 bases respectively, with 24 bases between them. The CDR3 covers 18 residues. Germline lookup yields CDR1 MNHNS and CDR2 SASEGT. CDR3 sequence (DNA): TGTGCCAGCAGTGAAAGTTGGGGGGGGCCCATCGTTCGTAACATTCAGTACTTC. Protein: CASSESWGGPIVRNIQYF.

This clonotype was counted at least ten times. V gene TRBV25-1 combines with J gene TRBJ2-5; 10 bases fit TRBD2. Germline CDR1 reads MGHDK; CDR2 reads SYGVNS. The V gene end was trimmed by 1 base and the J gene end by 5 bases; junction bases not matched to a gene: 7. CDR3 length: 16 residues. For the CDR3, the DNA is TGTGCCAGCAGTGAATTGGGGACTAGCGACGGGGAGACCCAGTACTTC. Amino acids: CASSELGTSDGETQYF.

The V call is TRBV7-2, the J call TRBJ2-7, with D unresolved. Per germline, CDR1 SGHTA and CDR2 FQGNSA. Trimming removed 6 bases from V and 4 bases from J, with 13 bases in between. This CDR3 is built from 13 residues. This CDR3 reads CASSRNEGYEQYF. CDR3 nucleotides: TGTGCCAGCAGTCGTAACGAAGGGTACGAGCAGTACTTC. Filled out from reference TRBV7-2 and TRBJ2-7, the complete variable domain reads GAGVSQSPSNKVTEKGKDVELRCDPISGHTALYWYRQSLGQGLEFLIYFQGNSAPDKSGLPSDRFSAERTGGSVSTLTIQRTQQEDSAVYLCASSRNEGYEQYFGPGTRLTVT.

There are many counts of this clonotype. V usage is TRBV5-1 and J usage is TRBJ2-5; 8 bases are shared with TRBD1. Per germline, CDR1 SGHRS and CDR2 YFSETQ. The CDR3 covers 13 residues. V lost 4 bases, J lost 4 bases, and 3 bases stayed unmatched. The CDR3 DNA follows: TGCGCCAGCAGCGCCAGGGGGCGAGAGACCCAGTACTTC. Protein: CASSARGRETQYF.

The table lists this clonotype with a few counts. This rearrangement joins TRBV20-1 to TRBJ2-1, with D tentatively TRBD2 (7 bases). V shed 4 bases and J shed 4 bases, with 14 bases lying between them. Germline CDR1 and CDR2: DFQATT and SNEGSKA (reference sequence). CDR3 length: 14 amino acids. The CDR3 region has the DNA TGCAGTGCTATTCGGGGGGCGCGATACAATGAGCAGTTCTTC. As protein: CSAIRGARYNEQFF.